A selection of T cell receptor beta chains follows, all from one sample in a study of shared clonotypes between healthy human individuals. Profiling relied on immunoSEQ multiplex PCR, and the TCRdb table lists in-frame clones only, not all of them. The data hold around 2,000,000 clones, with 90% to 95% observed a single time. Sequencing used naive CD8+ T cells from PBMCs. Source of these receptors: a man between 18 and 29 years old in good health. Some clones in this sample may be carry-over from other donors' samples. Both conserved end residues are part of each CDR3.

V gene	J gene	CDR3 protein
TRBV10-3	TRBJ2-7	CATTTTRKTYEQYF
TRBV28	TRBJ2-7	CASRQGVYEQYF
TRBV7-9	TRBJ2-7	CASSLPPSYEQYF
TRBV4-1	TRBJ2-1	CASSSRTSGRWSAYNEQFF
TRBV5-1	TRBJ2-7	CASSFRDRGYEQYF
TRBV19	TRBJ2-3	CASRGLDGDTQYF
TRBV13	TRBJ1-1	CASSPRTGNTEAFF
TRBV7-3	TRBJ2-2	CASSRGPRGSNTGELFF
TRBV11-2	TRBJ1-3	CASRPTLTGNTIYF
TRBV4-2	TRBJ2-1	CASSQVLLARRYNEQFF